This T cell receptor (beta chain) is drawn from a study of CD8 T cells in ankylosing spondylitis. Trimming pared 0 bases from V and 0 bases from J, leaving 16 bases between. The CDR3 spans 18 residues. Germline values: CDR1 SGDLS, CDR2 YYNGEE. One entry per CDR3 protein results from TCRdb running MiXCR on the 5' RACE reads. The profile shows fewer than 250,000 distinct CDR3 sequences, roughly a tenth of them singletons. The receptor was isolated from a male donor with ankylosing spondylitis or in good health (not recorded which). Sequencing was carried out using blood, either unsorted or a sorted T cell fraction (not recorded which). V is TRBV9 and J is TRBJ2-1, with unresolved D. The CDR3 reads CASSVASLSVGSYNEQFF. CDR3 nucleotide sequence: TGTGCCAGCAGCGTAGCTAGTCTCTCTGTCGGCTCCTACAATGAGCAGTTCTTC. The variable domain in full, with the rest retrieved from reference TRBV9 and TRBJ2-1, is DSGVTQTPKHLITATGQRVTLRCSPRSGDLSVYWYQQSLDQGLQFLIQYYNGEERAKGNILERFSAQQFPDLHSELNLSSLELGDSALYFCASSVASLSVGSYNEQFFGPGTRLTVL.